The subject of this entry is one T cell receptor beta chain. Its antigen remains unidentified. This sample was included in a study of response to subunit inactivated influenza vaccine. Notes on the study in general: There was a suggestion from the authors that each seasonal influenza vaccination recruits few new T cells.

TCRdb redid the calling of the RT-PCR reads with MiXCR, one entry per CDR3 protein. The data contain over 800,000 distinct CDR3 sequences, around 20% of them seen just once; the ten biggest clones take up roughly 10%. This specimen was PBMCs from blood, taken approximately 5 days after vaccination. The origin of this receptor is a man aged 45 to 65 who received an inactivated influenza vaccine.

The DNA for the CDR3 is TGTGCCAGCAGATCCTCCGGCGGTCGAGAAGCTTTCTTT. Amino acid sequence: CASRSSGGREAFF. The chain couples TRBV27 to TRBJ1-1; D not resolved. The CDR3 is made up of 13 amino acids. Trimming removed 6 bases at V and 8 bases at J, with 16 bases between. Germline V gene lookup returns CDR1 MNHEY and CDR2 SMNVEV (reference sequence).